This T cell receptor beta chain was identified during a study of cytomegalovirus exposure and HLA in healthy donors. Study overall: Around 180 million T cells yielded 90 million to 130 million unique TCR beta sequences in earlier analysis.

With 60 Vbeta and 13 Jbeta primers, the PCR was carried out. This table comes from immunoSEQ multiplex PCR, and its TCRdb copy is limited to in-frame clones, with some not included. The sample carries more than 110,000 clones, roughly three quarters recorded once. Germline-derived CDR1 and CDR2 are SGHRS and YFSETQ. This CDR3 is 16 amino acids long. Trimming cost V 4 bases and J 4 bases; bases outside gene matches: 11. This clone was observed a few times. What it binds is unknown. Study results and caveats: It was reportedly the case that the classifier diagnosed cytomegalovirus status with high specificity and sensitivity.

The sequencing input was PBMCs. V and J are TRBV5-1 and TRBJ2-5, with 9 bases fitting TRBD2. The TCR originated in a woman in her 50s in good health and CMV-seronegative. The CDR3 sequence is CASSLASGVSLETQYF. CDR3 in DNA: TGCGCCAGCAGCCTGGCTAGCGGGGTGTCATTAGAGACCCAGTACTTC.